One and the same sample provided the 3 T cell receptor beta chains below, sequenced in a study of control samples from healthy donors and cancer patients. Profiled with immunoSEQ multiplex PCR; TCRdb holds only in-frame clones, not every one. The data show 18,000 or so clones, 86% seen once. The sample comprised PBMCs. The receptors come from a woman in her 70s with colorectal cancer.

The CDR3: CASSPLSYPEETQYF. The CDR3 region has the DNA TGTGCCAGCTCACCACTTTCCTATCCAGAAGAGACCCAGTACTTC. The chain carries TRBV18 and TRBJ2-5; D is undetermined. CDR3 size: 15 residues. V was trimmed by 1 base and J by 3 bases, leaving 12 bases between them. The germline V gene encodes CDR1 KGHSH and CDR2 LQKENI.

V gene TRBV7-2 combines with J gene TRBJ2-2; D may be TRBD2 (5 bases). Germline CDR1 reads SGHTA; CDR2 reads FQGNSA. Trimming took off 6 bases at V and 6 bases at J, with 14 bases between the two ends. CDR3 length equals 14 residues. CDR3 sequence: CASRIALTSGELFF. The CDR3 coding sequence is TGTGCCAGCAGGATAGCGCTCACGTCCGGGGAGCTGTTTTTT. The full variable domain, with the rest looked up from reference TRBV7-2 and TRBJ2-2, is GAGVSQSPSNKVTEKGKDVELRCDPISGHTALYWYRQSLGQGLEFLIYFQGNSAPDKSGLPSDRFSAERTGGSVSTLTIQRTQQEDSAVYLCASRIALTSGELFFGEGSRLTVL.

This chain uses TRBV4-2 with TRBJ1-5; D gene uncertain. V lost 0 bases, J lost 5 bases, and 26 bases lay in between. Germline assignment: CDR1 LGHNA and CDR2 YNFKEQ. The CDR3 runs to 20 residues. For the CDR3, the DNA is TGTGCCAGCAGCCAAGATGCAGAGCCGGACGAGTGGGAAGGCGATCAGCCCCAGCATTTT. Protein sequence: CASSQDAEPDEWEGDQPQHF.